This T cell receptor beta chain was sequenced during a study of T-cell reconstitution after alpha-beta-depleted transplantation in children. During its preparation, the TCRbeta library received unique molecular identifiers. Each CDR3 protein gets one entry after TCRdb re-called the PCR reads with MiXCR. The sample has about a million distinct CDR3 sequences; roughly 29% are singletons. This CDR3 spans 11 amino acids. V was pared by 6 bases and J by 4 bases, with 9 bases between. Germline V CDR1 and CDR2: DFQATT, SNEGSKA (reference sequence). Only a few counts were recorded for this clonotype. Antigen unknown. Whole-study results and caveats: Several hundred graft clones that had expanded were reportedly the source of alpha-beta T cells about two months after transplant. Where some patients showed high TCRbeta diversity at day 60, it came from recipient T cells and thymic progenitors that had survived. Among T cells one year after transplant, newly produced cells accounted for most counts and diversity.

The sequence was obtained from a boy under two years old who had a stem cell transplant for SCID, so the T cells may come from the graft donor. Sequences were derived from PBMCs, mostly from graft donor cells, sampled 360 days after TCRalphabeta/CD19-depleted stem cell transplant. The chain couples TRBV20-1 to TRBJ1-1; no firm D call. The CDR3 loop is CSAGDTTEAFF. CDR3 nucleotides: TGCAGTGCGGGTGACACCACTGAAGCTTTCTTT.